This T cell receptor (beta chain) was recorded in a study of T cell repertoires in cytomegalovirus infection. Study-level background: Signatures in public TCR beta sequences pointed to both CMV infection and matching HLA type. Findings and limits, study-wide: Carriers of CMV and the relevant HLA type were discriminated by public TCR beta frequency.

Between the trimmed V and J ends, which lost 4 bases and 2 bases, there was a span of 10 bases. Per the germline V gene, CDR1 is SGHRS and CDR2 is YFSETQ. The CDR3 covers 13 residues. Turning to this clonotype: No antigen is known for it.

Each CDR3 protein gets one entry after TCRdb re-called the reads with MiXCR. The table shows around 300,000 distinct CDR3 sequences, with 20% to 30% occurring only once. This chain connects TRBV5-1 to TRBJ2-7; perhaps D is TRBD1 or TRBD2 (5 bases each). The sequence was collected from a human donor in good health (CMV status not recorded). Some clones in this sample may be carry-over from other donors' samples. The specimen sequenced was PBMCs. The CDR3 loop is CASSGGQAYEQYF. As DNA, the CDR3 is TGCGCCAGCAGCGGGGGTCAAGCCTACGAGCAGTACTTC.